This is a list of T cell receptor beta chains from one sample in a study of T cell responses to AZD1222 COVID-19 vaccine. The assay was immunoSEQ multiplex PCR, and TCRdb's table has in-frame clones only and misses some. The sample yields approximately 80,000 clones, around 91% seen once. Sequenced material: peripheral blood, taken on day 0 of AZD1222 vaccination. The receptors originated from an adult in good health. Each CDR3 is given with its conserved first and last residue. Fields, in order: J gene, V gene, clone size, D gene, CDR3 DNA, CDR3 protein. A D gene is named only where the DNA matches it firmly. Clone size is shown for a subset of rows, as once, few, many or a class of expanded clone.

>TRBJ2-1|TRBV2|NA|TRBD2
TGTGCCAGCAGTGGATCTAGCGGCTCCTACAATGAGCAGTTCTTC
CASSGSSGSYNEQFF
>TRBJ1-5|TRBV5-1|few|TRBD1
TGCGCCAGCAGCTTTTCAGGGGGGAACAATCAGCCCCAGCATTTT
CASSFSGGNNQPQHF
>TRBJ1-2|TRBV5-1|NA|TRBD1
TGCGCCAGCAGCTCGGGACAGGGGCAATATGGCTACACCTTC
CASSSGQGQYGYTF
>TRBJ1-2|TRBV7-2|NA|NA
TGTGCCAGCAGCCGCAGTGGGGGTGGCTACACCTTC
CASSRSGGGYTF
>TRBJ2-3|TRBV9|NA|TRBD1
TGTGCCAGCACCGGGACAGGGTCCGGAGATACGCAGTATTTT
CASTGTGSGDTQYF
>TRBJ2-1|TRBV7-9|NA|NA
TGTGCCAGCAGCTTAAGCGCATCATACAATGAGCAGTTCTTC
CASSLSASYNEQFF
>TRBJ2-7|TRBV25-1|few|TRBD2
TGTGCCAGCACCCGGACTAGCGGGAGCTCCTACGAGCAGTACTTC
CASTRTSGSSYEQYF
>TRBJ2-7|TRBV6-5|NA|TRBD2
TGTGCCAGCAGTTACTCCGGGGGGGGAAAGGACGAGCAGTACTTC
CASSYSGGGKDEQYF
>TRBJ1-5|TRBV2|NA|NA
TGTGCCAGCAGTGAAATCCAGAGCTATAGCAATCAGCCCCAGCATTTT
CASSEIQSYSNQPQHF
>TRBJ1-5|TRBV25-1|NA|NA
TGTGCCACCCAGGAGGGAAAACAGCCCCAGCATTTT
CATQEGKQPQHF
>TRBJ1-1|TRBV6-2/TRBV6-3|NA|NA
TGTGCCAGCAGTTCCCCCCTTCGGAACACTGAAGCTTTCTTT
CASSSPLRNTEAFF
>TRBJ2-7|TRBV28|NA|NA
TGTGCCAGCAGGATCAGGCGGCCCCCTAGCTCCTACGAGCAGTACTTC
CASRIRRPPSSYEQYF
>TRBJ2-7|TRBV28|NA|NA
TGTGCCAGCAGTTCTGGGGGTTCGAGCTCCTACGAGCAGTACTTC
CASSSGGSSSYEQYF
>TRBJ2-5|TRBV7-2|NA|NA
TGTGCCAGCAGCTTAAAAGAGACCCAGTACTTC
CASSLKETQYF
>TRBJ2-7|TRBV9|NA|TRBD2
TGTGCCAGCAGCCCCTTGGGCGGGAGGTCCCACGAGCAGTACTTC
CASSPLGGRSHEQYF
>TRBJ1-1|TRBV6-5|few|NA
TGTGCCAGCAGTTACTCGATCCCGGGCCATGAAGCTTTCTTT
CASSYSIPGHEAFF
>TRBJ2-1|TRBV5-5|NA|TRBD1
TGTGCCAGCAGCTTGGGACAGGGGGATGAGCAGTTCTTC
CASSLGQGDEQFF
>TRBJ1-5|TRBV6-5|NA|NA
TGTGCCAGCAGTCGGACAGTCAATCAGCCCCAGCATTTT
CASSRTVNQPQHF
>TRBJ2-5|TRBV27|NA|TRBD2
TGTGCCAGCAGCCCGACTAGCGGGTCGCAAGAGACCCAGTACTTC
CASSPTSGSQETQYF
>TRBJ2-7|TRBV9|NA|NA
TGTGCCAGCAGCTTGGGGGGCGGGAGCTACGAGCAGTACTTC
CASSLGGGSYEQYF
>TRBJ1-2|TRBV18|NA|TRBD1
TGTGCCAGCTCACCACCGGGACAGAGAGCTAACTATGGCTACACCTTC
CASSPPGQRANYGYTF
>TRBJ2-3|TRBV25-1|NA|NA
TGTGCCAGCAGTGATGGAGCTGCAGATACGCAGTATTTT
CASSDGAADTQYF
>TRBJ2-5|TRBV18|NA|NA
TGTGCCAGCTCGGGATCAGCGGAGGAGACCCAGTACTTC
CASSGSAEETQYF
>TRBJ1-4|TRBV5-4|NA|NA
TGTGCCAGCAGCTTGGACGGGGGATTTAATGAAAAACTGTTTTTT
CASSLDGGFNEKLFF
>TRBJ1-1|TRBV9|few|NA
TGTGCCAGCAGCGTTGGGGACACTGAAGCTTTCTTT
CASSVGDTEAFF
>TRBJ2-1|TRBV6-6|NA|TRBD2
TGTGCCAGCAGTTACGGACTAGCGGGAGTTAGTGAGCAGTTCTTC
CASSYGLAGVSEQFF
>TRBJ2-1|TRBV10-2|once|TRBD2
TGCGCCAGCAGGAGAGGCGGGAGGACCAACAATGAGCAGTTCTTC
CASRRGGRTNNEQFF
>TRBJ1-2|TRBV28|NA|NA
TGTGCCAGCAGTCGGACGGGCTATGGCTACACCTTC
CASSRTGYGYTF
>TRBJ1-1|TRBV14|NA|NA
TGTGCCAGCAGCCAGGGAATGAGCACTGAAGCTTTCTTT
CASSQGMSTEAFF
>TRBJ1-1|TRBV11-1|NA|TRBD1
TGTGCCAGCAGCTTATACGGACAGGGGATGAACACTGAAGCTTTCTTT
CASSLYGQGMNTEAFF
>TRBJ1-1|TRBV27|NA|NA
TGTGCCAGCAGTTCACCGACAGATCCCATGAACACTGAAGCTTTCTTT
CASSSPTDPMNTEAFF
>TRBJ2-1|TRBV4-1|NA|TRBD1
TGCGCCAGCACCCCCGGGACAGGGGACAATGAGCAGTTCTTC
CASTPGTGDNEQFF
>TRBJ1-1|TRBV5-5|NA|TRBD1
TGTGCCAGCAGCTACGGGACAGGGAACACTGAAGCTTTCTTT
CASSYGTGNTEAFF
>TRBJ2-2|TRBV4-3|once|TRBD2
TGCGCCAGCAGCCAAGGCAGCGGGAGAAAGTCTAAAATCGCCGGGGAGCTGTTTTTT
CASSQGSGRKSKIAGELFF
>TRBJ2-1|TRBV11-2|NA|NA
TGTGCCAGCAGCTCCCCACAGGGGACTTACAATGAGCAGTTCTTC
CASSSPQGTYNEQFF
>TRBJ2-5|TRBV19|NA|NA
TGTGCCAGTAGTAGTCAAGGGGTTAAAGAGACCCAGTACTTC
CASSSQGVKETQYF
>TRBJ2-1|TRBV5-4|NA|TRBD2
TGTGCCAGCAGCGCGGGACTAGCGGGAGGTAGGAATGAGCAGTTCTTC
CASSAGLAGGRNEQFF
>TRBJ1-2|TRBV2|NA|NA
TGTGCCAGCAGTATTTTCGGAGCCGGGGGAAATGGCTACACCTTC
CASSIFGAGGNGYTF
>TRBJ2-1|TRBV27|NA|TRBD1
TGTGCCAGCAGTTTATCGGGGACAGCTACCAATGAGCAGTTCTTC
CASSLSGTATNEQFF
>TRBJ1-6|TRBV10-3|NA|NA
TGTGCCATCACCGGACAGCATAATTCACCCCTCCACTTT
CAITGQHNSPLHF
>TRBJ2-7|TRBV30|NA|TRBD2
TGTGCCTGGAGCCAGGGACTAGCTTACGAGCAGTACTTC
CAWSQGLAYEQYF
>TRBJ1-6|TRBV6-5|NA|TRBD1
TGTGCCAGCACCGGGACAGGGCGATATAATTCACCCCTCCACTTT
CASTGTGRYNSPLHF
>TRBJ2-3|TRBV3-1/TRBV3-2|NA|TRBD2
TGTGCCAGCAGTCAGACTAGCGGGAGGGCAGATACGCAGTATTTT
CASSQTSGRADTQYF
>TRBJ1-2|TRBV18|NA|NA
TGTGCCAGCTCACCGAAAGATAACTATGGCTACACCTTC
CASSPKDNYGYTF
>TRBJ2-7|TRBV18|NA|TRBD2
TGTGCCAGCTCACCCGACCCGGGACTAGGGGTCGAGCAGTACTTC
CASSPDPGLGVEQYF
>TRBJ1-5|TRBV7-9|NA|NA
TGTGCCAGCAGCTTAGGGGGGGCTGGCAATCAGCCCCAGCATTTT
CASSLGGAGNQPQHF
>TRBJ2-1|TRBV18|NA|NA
TGTGCCAGCTCACCAGGACAGCAGACCCGCTCCTACAATGAGCAGTTCTTC
CASSPGQQTRSYNEQFF
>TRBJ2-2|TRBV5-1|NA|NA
TGCGCCAGCAGCTTTGGAGCGGACACCTTTACCGGGGAGCTGTTTTTT
CASSFGADTFTGELFF
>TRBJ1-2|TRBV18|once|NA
TGTGCCAGCTCACCAATAATCAGGGGAAAGAAAAAAGATGGCTACACCTTC
CASSPIIRGKKKDGYTF